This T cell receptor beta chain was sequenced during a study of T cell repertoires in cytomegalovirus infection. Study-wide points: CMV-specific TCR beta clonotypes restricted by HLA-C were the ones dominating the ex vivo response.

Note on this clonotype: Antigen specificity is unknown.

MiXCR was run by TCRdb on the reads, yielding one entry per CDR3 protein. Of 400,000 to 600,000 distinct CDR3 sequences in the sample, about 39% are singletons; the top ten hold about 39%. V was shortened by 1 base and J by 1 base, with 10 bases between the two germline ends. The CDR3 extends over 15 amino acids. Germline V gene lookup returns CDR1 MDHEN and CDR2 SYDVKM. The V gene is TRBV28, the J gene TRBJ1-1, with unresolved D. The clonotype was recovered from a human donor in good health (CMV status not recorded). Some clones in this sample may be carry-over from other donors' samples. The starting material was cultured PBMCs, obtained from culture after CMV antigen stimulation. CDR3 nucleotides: TGTGCCAGCAGTTTATATCTGGGCCGGAACACTGAAGCTTTCTTT. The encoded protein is CASSLYLGRNTEAFF.